Listed here are 32 T cell receptor beta chains from one sample, sequenced in a study of T cell responses to AZD1222 COVID-19 vaccine. Using immunoSEQ multiplex PCR, the repertoire was profiled, and TCRdb retains in-frame clones only, with some absent. This sample has about 96,000 clones, with 80% to 90% found just once. Sequenced here: peripheral blood, sampled on day 0 of AZD1222 vaccination. These receptors came from an adult in good health.

This sequence joins TRBV11-3 and TRBJ2-3; tentative D call: TRBD1 (5 bases). Germline loops: CDR1 SGHNT, CDR2 YENEEA. Trimming removed 1 base from V and 3 bases from J, with 14 bases in between. The CDR3 is made up of 16 amino acids. The CDR3 nucleotides are TGTGCCAGCAGCTTAGGAGTCCCAGGGCGAACAGATACGCAGTATTTT. Its translation: CASSLGVPGRTDTQYF. The whole variable domain, filled in from reference TRBV11-3 and TRBJ2-3, reads EAGVVQSPRYKIIEKKQPVAFWCNPISGHNTLYWYLQNLGQGPELLIRYENEEAVDDSQLPKDRFSAERLKGVDSTLKIQPAELGDSAVYLCASSLGVPGRTDTQYFGPGTRLTVL.

The chain links TRBV27 to TRBJ2-5; TRBD2 agrees at 9 bases. Germline-derived CDR1 and CDR2 are MNHEY and SMNVEV (reference sequence). This CDR3 is 16 amino acids long. Trimming at V came to 8 bases and at J to 3 bases, leaving 13 bases not matched to a gene. In DNA, the CDR3 is TGTGCCAGCTCCCGTTACTCAGCGGGGGGAGAAGAGACCCAGTACTTC. Translated, it gives CASSRYSAGGEETQYF.

This chain uses TRBV12-3 or TRBV12-4 with TRBJ2-5; D gene ambiguous. This CDR3 region has 11 residues. Deletions cut 3 bases from V and 5 bases from J, with 4 bases between. DNA for the CDR3: TGTGCCAGCAGTTTTATGGAGACCCAGTACTTC. Its translation is CASSFMETQYF.

V usage is TRBV19 and J usage is TRBJ1-5, with TRBD1 identical over 8 bases. CDR1 is LNHDA and CDR2 is SQIVND in the germline V gene (reference sequence). Unmatched junction bases numbered 6, after V lost 7 bases and J lost 1 base. The CDR3 totals 15 residues. For the CDR3, the DNA is TGTGCCAGTACCACCGGACAGGGAAGCAATCAGCCCCAGCATTTT. This sequence encodes CASTTGQGSNQPQHF.

This chain joins TRBV6-6 and TRBJ1-1; a possible D gene is TRBD1 (5 bases). Looked up from germline, CDR1 is MNHNY and CDR2 is SVGAGI (reference sequence). V lost 6 bases to trimming and J lost 4 bases, with 15 bases between them. The CDR3 is 14 amino acids. CDR3 sequence: CASRRGDVGTEAFF. For the CDR3, the DNA is TGTGCCAGCAGGAGAGGGGATGTAGGCACTGAAGCTTTCTTT.

The J gene is TRBJ2-1, the V gene TRBV4-1, with D tentatively TRBD2 (5 bases). V was shortened by 1 base and J by 0 bases, with 7 bases between the two germline ends. From germline, CDR1 is MGHRA and CDR2 YSYEKL. This CDR3 has 15 amino acids. The CDR3 DNA reads as TGCGCCAGCAGCCAAGTGGGGAGCTCCTACAATGAGCAGTTCTTC. This sequence encodes CASSQVGSSYNEQFF.

This clone was seen only once. The chain employs TRBV2 and TRBJ1-2; D remains ambiguous. V was pared by 11 bases and J by 4 bases, with 11 bases between. CDR3 length equals 11 residues. Germline V lookup: CDR1 SNHLY, CDR2 FYNNEI. The DNA for the CDR3 is TGTGCCGGGTCCAATGGCTATGGCTACACCTTC. It encodes CAGSNGYGYTF.

The chain uses TRBV5-1 and TRBJ2-5, with D hard to call. The CDR3 covers 13 residues. The V end was cut by 4 bases, the J end by 3 bases, with 10 bases between. The germline CDR1 and CDR2 sequences are SGHRS and YFSETQ. For the CDR3, the DNA is TGCGCCAGCAGCCCTGGGGTGGAAGAGACCCAGTACTTC. Residues: CASSPGVEETQYF.

J is TRBJ2-6 and V is TRBV2; TRBD1 aligns across 9 bases. Germline CDR1 SNHLY, CDR2 FYNNEI. This CDR3 is 16 amino acids long. V gave up 6 bases and J gave up 0 bases; unmatched junction bases: 3. The CDR3, as DNA: TGTGCCAGCAGAGCGACAGGGGGCTCTGGGGCCAACGTCCTGACTTTC. Residues: CASRATGGSGANVLTF. The full variable domain, its missing parts supplied by reference TRBV2 and TRBJ2-6, is EPEVTQTPSHQVTQMGQEVILRCVPISNHLYFYWYRQILGQKVEFLVSFYNNEISEKSEIFDDQFSVERPDGSNFTLKIRSTKLEDSAMYFCASRATGGSGANVLTFGAGSRLTVL.

This clone occurred a few times. This rearrangement joins TRBV11-2 to TRBJ2-7; D is uncertain. The length of the CDR3 is 11 residues. Germline CDR1 is SGHAT and CDR2 is FQNNGV. The germline V and J ends were trimmed by 2 bases and 7 bases, with 6 bases remaining between them. The CDR3 sequence: CASSLMGEQYF. As DNA, the CDR3 is TGTGCCAGCAGCTTAATGGGAGAGCAGTACTTC. Together with reference TRBV11-2 and TRBJ2-7, the CDR3 gives the full variable domain: EAGVAQSPRYKIIEKRQSVAFWCNPISGHATLYWYQQILGQGPKLLIQFQNNGVVDDSQLPKDRFSAERLKGVDSTLKIQPAKLEDSAVYLCASSLMGEQYFGPGTRLTVT.

This clone was counted between two and nine times. This chain links TRBV11-2 with TRBJ1-1; D is unresolved. The CDR3 has 11 residues. Germline-derived CDR1 and CDR2 are SGHAT and FQNNGV. V shed 1 base and J shed 8 bases, with 5 bases lying between them. In DNA, the CDR3 is TGTGCCAGCAGCTTAGGGGCGGAAGCTTTCTTT. Translation gives CASSLGAEAFF.

This clone was found a few times. This chain uses TRBV4-1 with TRBJ2-7; 8 bases align to TRBD1. After removal of 1 base from V and 3 bases from J, the junction contained 8 bases not matched to a gene. CDR1 is MGHRA, CDR2 YSYEKL, per germline. The CDR3 spans 16 residues. This chain's CDR3 is CASSQGSGGTGYEQYF. The CDR3 bases are TGCGCCAGCAGCCAAGGTTCTGGCGGGACAGGCTACGAGCAGTACTTC.

This clone was seen more than once but under ten times. Its ends do not fully match the called genes, so a read error is possible. The chain is built from TRBV10-2 and TRBJ2-3; 10 bases match TRBD2. This CDR3 has 12 residues. CDR1 is WSHSY, CDR2 SAAADI, per germline. For the CDR3, the DNA is TGCGCCAGCAGTGAGTCAGGTAGCGGGGGGCTTTTT. Translating gives CASSESGSGGLF.

The gene calls are TRBV10-1 and TRBJ1-6, with no clear D. Germline loops: CDR1 WNHNN, CDR2 SYGVQD (reference sequence). The CDR3 consists of 15 residues. Deletions cut 8 bases from V and 7 bases from J, with 18 bases between. The CDR3 here is CASPKGNSRNSPLHF. The DNA of the CDR3 is TGCGCCAGCCCGAAGGGCAATTCTCGGAATTCACCCCTCCACTTT.

This sequence joins TRBV4-3 and TRBJ1-6; no reliable D call. V lost 0 bases to trimming and J lost 2 bases, with 11 bases between them. From germline, CDR1 is LGHNA and CDR2 YSLEER. The CDR3 is 17 residues long. The CDR3 is CASSQDRGRAYNSPLHF. The CDR3 DNA reads as TGCGCCAGCAGCCAAGATCGGGGAAGGGCCTATAATTCACCCCTCCACTTT.

The chain links TRBV3-1 (or the pseudogene TRBV3-2) to TRBJ1-1; D is uncertain. Trimming cost V 3 bases and J 8 bases, with 16 bases left between them. Per the germline V gene, CDR1 is LGHDT and CDR2 is YNNKEL (reference sequence). The CDR3 totals 14 residues. CDR3 in DNA: TGTGCCAGCAGCCAGCAGGCCATCAAGGAGGAAGCTTTCTTT. Its protein product is CASSQQAIKEEAFF.

CDR3 region: CASERRTGGNGYTF. The CDR3 DNA reads TGTGCCTCAGAGAGGAGGACAGGGGGCAATGGCTACACCTTC. The gene calls are TRBV10-3 and TRBJ1-2, with TRBD1 matching 11 bases. The CDR3 is made up of 14 amino acids. Losses at the gene ends were 11 bases for V and 6 bases for J; bases not matched to a gene: 11. CDR1 and CDR2 (germline): ENHRY, SYGVKD.

The chain couples TRBV5-1 to TRBJ1-1; D call uncertain. The V gene lost 1 base and the J gene lost 0 bases, with 13 bases spanning the gap. The CDR3 covers 16 residues. Germline CDR1 reads SGHRS; CDR2 reads YFSETQ. The CDR3, as DNA: TGCGCCAGCAGCTTGAGCGGGGAAGGATTGAACACTGAAGCTTTCTTT. Protein product: CASSLSGEGLNTEAFF.

J is TRBJ2-3 and V is TRBV5-1; 9 nucleotides match TRBD2. This CDR3 contains 15 residues. The germline V gene has CDR1 SGHRS and CDR2 YFSETQ. The V segment lost 3 bases and the J segment 2 bases; nucleotides outside the gene matches: 4. CDR3 sequence reads: CASSSGLATTDTQYF. DNA of the CDR3: TGCGCCAGCAGCTCGGGACTAGCTACCACAGATACGCAGTATTTT. The full variable domain, in which reference TRBV5-1 and TRBJ2-3 provide the parts outside the CDR3, is KAGVTQTPRYLIKTRGQQVTLSCSPISGHRSVSWYQQTPGQGLQFLFEYFSETQRNKGNFPGRFSGRQFSNSRSEMNVSTLELGDSALYLCASSSGLATTDTQYFGPGTRLTVL.

This clone was seen a handful of times. This rearrangement joins TRBV4-3 to TRBJ2-1; D assignment may be TRBD1 or TRBD2 (6 bases each). The ends were cut back, 3 bases at V and 2 bases at J, with 14 bases in the middle. In germline, CDR1 is LGHNA, CDR2 YSLEER. The CDR3 spans 16 residues. CDR3 coding DNA: TGCGCCAGCAGCCAGGGTTTGGGGGGCGCCTACAATGAGCAGTTCTTC. Translated: CASSQGLGGAYNEQFF.

The chain's CDR3 is CASSFGDEETQYF. CDR3 nucleotides: TGTGCCAGCAGCTTTGGGGACGAAGAGACCCAGTACTTC. The rearrangement joins TRBV5-6 to TRBJ2-5, with D tentatively TRBD1 or TRBD2 (5 bases each). V lost 2 bases, J lost 3 bases, and 8 bases lay in between. This CDR3 has 13 residues. Germline values: CDR1 SGHDT, CDR2 YYEEEE.

V and J are TRBV9 and TRBJ2-5; a weak D match, TRBD2 (6 bases). Trimming took 0 bases from V and 5 from J, leaving 11 bases between them. In germline, CDR1 is SGDLS, CDR2 YYNGEE. The CDR3 loop spans 14 amino acids. The CDR3 DNA reads as TGTGCCAGCAGCGTAGCTACTAGCCACGAGACCCAGTACTTC. Translation gives CASSVATSHETQYF.

The V gene is TRBV11-3, the J gene TRBJ2-7; 14 bases fit TRBD2. Trimming took 3 bases from V and 4 from J; bases not matched to a gene: 2. Germline V gene sequence: CDR1 SGHNT, CDR2 YENEEA. The CDR3 runs 15 residues. CDR3 DNA sequence: TGTGCCAGCAGCTTGACTAGCGGGGGGGTGTACGAGCAGTACTTC. Amino acids: CASSLTSGGVYEQYF.

The chain uses TRBV19 and TRBJ2-2; D may be TRBD2 (5 bases). Trimming removed 7 bases from V and 0 bases from J, with 12 bases in between. The germline CDR1 and CDR2 sequences are LNHDA and SQIVND (reference sequence). The CDR3 is 15 amino acids. This CDR3 reads CASTRGWANTGELFF. CDR3 bases: TGTGCCAGTACCCGCGGGTGGGCGAACACCGGGGAGCTGTTTTTT.

The CDR3 reads CASSQLIDRVASTEAFF. The DNA of the CDR3 is TGCGCCAGCAGTCAACTCATCGACAGGGTGGCCTCCACTGAAGCTTTCTTT. The rearrangement links TRBV23-1 to TRBJ1-1; TRBD1 matches 7 bases. TRBV23-1 is treated as an ORF (open reading frame) with a function not yet certain. The CDR3 is made up of 17 amino acids. J gave up 4 bases and V 2 bases, and 13 bases lay outside the gene matches.

The chain has TRBV11-3 and TRBJ2-2; D may be TRBD1 (5 bases). The CDR3 sequence is 16 residues long. In germline, CDR1 is SGHNT, CDR2 YENEEA. V gave up 4 bases and J gave up 8 bases, with 20 bases separating them. CDR3 DNA sequence: TGTGCCAGCAGCTCCCGCCGCGGTGTTGGGGCGGGGGAGCTGTTTTTT. It yields the protein CASSSRRGVGAGELFF.

This chain links TRBV25-1 with TRBJ2-2; a weak D match, TRBD1 (7 bases). Trimming removed 3 bases from V and 4 bases from J, with 18 bases in between. Germline CDR1 is MGHDK and CDR2 is SYGVNS. The CDR3 is made up of 17 amino acids. The CDR3 DNA is TGTGCCAGCAGTGACCCCCGACAGGGAGGTTTCACCGGGGAGCTGTTTTTT. Protein: CASSDPRQGGFTGELFF.

The chain joins TRBV28 to TRBJ1-3, with D perhaps matching TRBD1 (5 bases). The CDR3 totals 17 residues. From germline, CDR1 is MDHEN and CDR2 SYDVKM. V lost 5 bases, J lost 3 bases, and 20 bases lay in between. The CDR3 bases are TGTGCCAGCAGTCCATCGTTACCGGGACGGCATGGAAACACCATATATTTT. Protein product: CASSPSLPGRHGNTIYF. The whole variable domain, remainder taken from reference TRBV28 and TRBJ1-3, is DVKVTQSSRYLVKRTGEKVFLECVQDMDHENMFWYRQDPGLGLRLIYFSYDVKMKEKGDIPEGYSVSREKKERFSLILESASTNQTSMYLCASSPSLPGRHGNTIYFGEGSWLTVV.

The chain uses TRBV4-1 and TRBJ2-2; a weak D match, TRBD1 (6 bases). Germline CDR1 MGHRA, CDR2 YSYEKL. The V end lost 5 bases, the J end lost 4 bases, and 11 bases lay between the germline ends. The CDR3 contains 14 residues. The CDR3 DNA reads TGCGCCAGCAGCTCAGGACAGACCACCGGGGAGCTGTTTTTT. Protein: CASSSGQTTGELFF.

The J gene is TRBJ1-2, the V gene TRBV30; TRBD1 aligns across 11 bases. V was clipped by 3 bases and J by 6 bases; unmatched bases: 3. This CDR3 is built from 13 residues. Germline values: CDR1 GTSNPN, CDR2 SVGIG (reference sequence). The CDR3, as DNA: TGTGCCTGGAGGGACAGGGGGCCTGATGGCTACACCTTC. Its translation is CAWRDRGPDGYTF.

V gene TRBV20-1 combines with J gene TRBJ1-2; D is unclear. Germline values: CDR1 DFQATT, CDR2 SNEGSKA (reference sequence). The V and J ends lost 8 bases and 7 bases respectively, with 8 bases between them. CDR3 size: 9 residues. The CDR3 DNA sequence: TGCAGTTCGGCGACTGGCTACACCTTC. Translated, it gives CSSATGYTF.

The chain has TRBV19 and TRBJ1-3, with TRBD1 identical over 7 bases. Trimming removed 6 bases from V and 0 bases from J; junction bases left unmatched: 2. This CDR3 is 14 amino acids long. CDR1 is LNHDA, CDR2 SQIVND, per germline (reference sequence). Here the CDR3 reads CASRTGTSGNTIYF. The CDR3 DNA sequence: TGTGCCAGTAGGACAGGGACCTCTGGAAACACCATATATTTT. The complete variable domain, with remaining parts taken from reference TRBV19 and TRBJ1-3, reads DGGITQSPKYLFRKEGQNVTLSCEQNLNHDAMYWYRQDPGQGLRLIYYSQIVNDFQKGDIAEGYSVSREKKESFPLTVTSAQKNPTAFYLCASRTGTSGNTIYFGEGSWLTVV.